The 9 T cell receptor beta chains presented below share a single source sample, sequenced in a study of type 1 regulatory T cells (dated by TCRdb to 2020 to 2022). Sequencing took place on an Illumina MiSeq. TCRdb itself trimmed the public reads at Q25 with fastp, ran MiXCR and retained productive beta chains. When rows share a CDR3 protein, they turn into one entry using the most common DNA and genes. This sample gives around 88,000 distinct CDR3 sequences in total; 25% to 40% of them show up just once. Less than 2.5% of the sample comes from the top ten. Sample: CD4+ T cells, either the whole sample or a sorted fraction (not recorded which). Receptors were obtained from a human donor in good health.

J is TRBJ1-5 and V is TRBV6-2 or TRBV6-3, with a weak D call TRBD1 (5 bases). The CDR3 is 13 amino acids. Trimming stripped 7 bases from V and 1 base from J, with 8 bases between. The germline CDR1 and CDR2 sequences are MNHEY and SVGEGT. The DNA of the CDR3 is TGTGCCAGCACCGACAGCAGCAATCAGCCCCAGCATTTT. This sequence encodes CASTDSSNQPQHF.

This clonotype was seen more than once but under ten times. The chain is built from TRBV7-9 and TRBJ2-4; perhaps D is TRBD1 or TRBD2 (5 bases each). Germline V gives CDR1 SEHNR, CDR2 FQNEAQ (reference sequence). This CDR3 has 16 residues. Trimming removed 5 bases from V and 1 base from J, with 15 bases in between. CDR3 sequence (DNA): TGTGCCAGCAGCGTAGGGGTAGCGTATGCCAAAAACATTCAGTACTTC. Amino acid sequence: CASSVGVAYAKNIQYF.

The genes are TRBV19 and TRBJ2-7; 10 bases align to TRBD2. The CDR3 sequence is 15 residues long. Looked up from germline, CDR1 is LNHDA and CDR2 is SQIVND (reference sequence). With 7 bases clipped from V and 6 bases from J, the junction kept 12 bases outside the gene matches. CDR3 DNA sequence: TGTGCCAGTACTCCACAGGCTAGCGGGAGCTCCGAGCAGTACTTC. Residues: CASTPQASGSSEQYF.

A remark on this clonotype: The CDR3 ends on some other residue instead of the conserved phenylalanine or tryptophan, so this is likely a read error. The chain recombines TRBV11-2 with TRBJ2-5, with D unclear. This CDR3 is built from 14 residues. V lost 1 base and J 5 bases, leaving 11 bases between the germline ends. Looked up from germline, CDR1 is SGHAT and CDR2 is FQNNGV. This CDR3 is CASSLGLRGETQYL. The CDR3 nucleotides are TGTGCCAGCAGCTTAGGTCTCCGCGGTGAGACCCAGTACCTC.

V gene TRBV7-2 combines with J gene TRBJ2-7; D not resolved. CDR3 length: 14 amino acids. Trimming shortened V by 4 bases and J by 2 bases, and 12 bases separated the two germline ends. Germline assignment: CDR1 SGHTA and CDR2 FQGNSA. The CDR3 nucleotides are TGTGCCAGCAGCTACGGAAGGCTCGCCTACGAGCAGTACTTC. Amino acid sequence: CASSYGRLAYEQYF.

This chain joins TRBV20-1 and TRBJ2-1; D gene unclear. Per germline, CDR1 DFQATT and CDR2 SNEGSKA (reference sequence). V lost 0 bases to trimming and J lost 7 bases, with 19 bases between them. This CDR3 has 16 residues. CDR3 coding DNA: TGCAGTGCTAGAGACCCTCAAACCGTATTGGGGAATGAGCAGTTCTTC. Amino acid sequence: CSARDPQTVLGNEQFF.

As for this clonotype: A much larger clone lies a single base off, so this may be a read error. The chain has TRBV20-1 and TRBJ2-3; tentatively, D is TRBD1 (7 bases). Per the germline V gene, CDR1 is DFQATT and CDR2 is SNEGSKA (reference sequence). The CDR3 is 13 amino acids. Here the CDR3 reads CSGGPGGTDMQYF. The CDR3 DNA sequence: TGCAGTGGGGGGCCAGGGGGGACAGATATGCAGTATTTT.

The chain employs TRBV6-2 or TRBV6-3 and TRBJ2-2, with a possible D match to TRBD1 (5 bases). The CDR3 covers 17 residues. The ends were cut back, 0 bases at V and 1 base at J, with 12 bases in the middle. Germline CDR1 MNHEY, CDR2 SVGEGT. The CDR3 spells CASSYSLWTRNTGELFF. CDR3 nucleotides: TGTGCCAGCAGTTACTCGTTATGGACAAGGAACACCGGGGAGCTGTTTTTT.

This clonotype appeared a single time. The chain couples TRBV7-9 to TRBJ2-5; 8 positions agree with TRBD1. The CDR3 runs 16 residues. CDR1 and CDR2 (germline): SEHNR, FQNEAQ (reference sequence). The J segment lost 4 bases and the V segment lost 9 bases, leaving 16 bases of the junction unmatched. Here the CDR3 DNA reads TGTGCCAGTCTTCCCGGGCAGGGGGCCTTTGGAGAGACCCAGTACTTC. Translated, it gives CASLPGQGAFGETQYF.